This TCR beta chain is drawn from a study of beta chain features in type 1 diabetes. Study conclusions and caveats: In cDNA sequencing, cells with high TCR expression could be over-represented. Shortening that was moderate but significant affected the TCRB CDR3s of Type 1 diabetes patients in all four CD4+ subsets.

The isolated RNA, all of it, was reverse transcribed, so expressed TCRB transcripts were what got sequenced. The assay was immunoSEQ multiplex PCR, and TCRdb's table has in-frame clones only and misses some. The repertoire holds 900,000 or so clones, with 15% to 20% as singletons. Trimming took off 4 bases at V and 7 bases at J, with 17 bases between the two ends. Germline V gives CDR1 SGHRS, CDR2 YFSETQ. The CDR3 loop spans 14 amino acids. As concerns this clone: Its matching antigen is unknown.

Sequenced sample: naive CD4+ T cells from blood. V and J are TRBV5-1 and TRBJ1-2; possibly TRBD1 for D (5 bases). This clonotype was obtained from a woman between 18 and 29 years old in good health. The CDR3 bases are TGCGCCAGCAGCCCGGCGGGGGATGCGAGTGGCTACACCTTC. Translation gives CASSPAGDASGYTF.